This TCR beta chain is from a study of T cell changes during pregnancy in multiple sclerosis. Here immunoSEQ multiplex PCR was the method, and the copy in TCRdb shows in-frame clones only, minus some. Here the sample spans about 59,000 clones, about 93% being singletons. Germline V gene lookup returns CDR1 SEHNR and CDR2 FQNEAQ (reference sequence). With V trimmed by 4 bases and J by 6 bases, 7 bases remained unmatched. There are 15 residues in the CDR3. The chain couples TRBV7-9 to TRBJ2-1, with 9 bases that match TRBD1. This receptor was identified in a female donor with multiple sclerosis, enrolled in a pregnancy study. The source was CD8+ T cells from peripheral blood mononuclear cells, collected in the third trimester of pregnancy. As DNA, the CDR3 is TGTGCCAGCAGCTCGGGACAGGGCGCCCCCAATGAGCAGTTCTTC. Translating it yields CASSSGQGAPNEQFF. Drawing the rest from reference TRBV7-9 and TRBJ2-1, the complete variable domain is DTGVSQNPRHKITKRGQNVTFRCDPISEHNRLYWYRQTLGQGPEFLTYFQNEAQLEKSRLLSDRFSAERPKGSFSTLEIQRTEQGDSAMYLCASSSGQGAPNEQFFGPGTRLTVL.